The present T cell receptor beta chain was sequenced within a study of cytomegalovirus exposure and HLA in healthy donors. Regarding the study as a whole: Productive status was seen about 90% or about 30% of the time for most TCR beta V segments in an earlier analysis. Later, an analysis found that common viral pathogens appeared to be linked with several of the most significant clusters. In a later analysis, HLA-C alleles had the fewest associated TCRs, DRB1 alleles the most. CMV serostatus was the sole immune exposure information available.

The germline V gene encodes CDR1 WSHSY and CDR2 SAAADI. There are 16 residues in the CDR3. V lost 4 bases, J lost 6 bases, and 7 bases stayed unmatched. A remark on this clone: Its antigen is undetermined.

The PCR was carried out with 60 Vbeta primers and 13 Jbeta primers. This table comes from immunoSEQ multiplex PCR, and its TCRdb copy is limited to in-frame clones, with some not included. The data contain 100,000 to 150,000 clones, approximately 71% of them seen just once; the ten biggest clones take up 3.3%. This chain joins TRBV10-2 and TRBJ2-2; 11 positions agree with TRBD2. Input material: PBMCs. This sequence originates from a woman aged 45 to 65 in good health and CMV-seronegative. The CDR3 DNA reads TGCGCCAGCAGTGTATTGGGGACTAGCGGCTCCGGGGAGCTGTTTTTT. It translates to CASSVLGTSGSGELFF.